This TCR beta chain emerged from a study of control samples from healthy donors and cancer patients. Using immunoSEQ multiplex PCR, the repertoire was profiled, and TCRdb retains in-frame clones only, with some absent. The data hold some 120,000 clones, with 80% to 90% observed a single time. The clonotype was recovered from a man aged 35 to 55 in good health. The material sequenced was blood.

The CDR3 loop reads CASSLFIGARYGYTF. CDR3 sequence (DNA): TGTGCCAGCAGCCTGTTTATAGGGGCAAGATATGGCTACACCTTC. V is TRBV3-1 (or the pseudogene TRBV3-2) and J is TRBJ1-2; perhaps TRBD1 as D (5 bases). V was pared by 4 bases and J by 5 bases, with 17 bases between. The CDR3 consists of 15 residues. From germline, CDR1 is LGHDT and CDR2 YNNKEL (reference sequence).